The present T cell receptor delta chain was sequenced within a study of γδ T cells in repeated Plasmodium falciparum infection. Turning to the study itself: Sampling occurred at baseline, pre-infection for selected infections, and 21 days post-infection. General study findings and limits: One small rural Malian village, predominantly a single ethnic group, supplied the cohort.

This clone was recorded a few times. No antigen is known for it. TCRdb re-processed the multiplex PCR reads using CATT. The sample records 85,000 to 95,000 delta-chain clones, more than 1.4% being singletons. The sequence derives from a pool of human donors (malaria-infected and uninfected, not separated). Sequenced: gamma-delta T cells from blood.

The CDR3 DNA reads TGTGCTCTTGGGGACCGGCCTTCCTATTATTTGGGGGACCCATTGACAGCACAACTCTTCTTT. Protein product: CALGDRPSYYLGDPLTAQLFF. V gene TRDV1 combines with J gene TRDJ2; D possibly corresponds to TRDD2 (8 bases). No J segment appears in TCRdb, so it was assigned here by matching the sequence to germline. Germline CDR1 reads TSWWSYY; CDR2 reads QGS. The CDR3 runs 21 residues. V lost 3 bases, J lost 2 bases, and 28 bases lay in between.